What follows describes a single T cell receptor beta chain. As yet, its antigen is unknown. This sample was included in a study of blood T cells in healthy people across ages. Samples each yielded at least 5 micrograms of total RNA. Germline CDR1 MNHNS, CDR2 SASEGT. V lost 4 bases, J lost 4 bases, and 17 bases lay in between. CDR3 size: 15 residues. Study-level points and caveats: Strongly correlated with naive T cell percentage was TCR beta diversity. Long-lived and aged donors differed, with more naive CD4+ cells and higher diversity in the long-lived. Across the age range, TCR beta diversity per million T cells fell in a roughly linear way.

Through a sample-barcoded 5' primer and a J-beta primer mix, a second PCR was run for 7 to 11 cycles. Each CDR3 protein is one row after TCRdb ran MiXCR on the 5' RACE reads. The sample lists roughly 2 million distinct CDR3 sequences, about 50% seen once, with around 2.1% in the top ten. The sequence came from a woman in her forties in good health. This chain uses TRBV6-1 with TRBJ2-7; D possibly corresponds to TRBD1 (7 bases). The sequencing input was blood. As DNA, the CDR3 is TGTGCCAGCAGTGTGGCCCTCAGGGGGACTTACGAGCAGTACTTC. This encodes CASSVALRGTYEQYF.